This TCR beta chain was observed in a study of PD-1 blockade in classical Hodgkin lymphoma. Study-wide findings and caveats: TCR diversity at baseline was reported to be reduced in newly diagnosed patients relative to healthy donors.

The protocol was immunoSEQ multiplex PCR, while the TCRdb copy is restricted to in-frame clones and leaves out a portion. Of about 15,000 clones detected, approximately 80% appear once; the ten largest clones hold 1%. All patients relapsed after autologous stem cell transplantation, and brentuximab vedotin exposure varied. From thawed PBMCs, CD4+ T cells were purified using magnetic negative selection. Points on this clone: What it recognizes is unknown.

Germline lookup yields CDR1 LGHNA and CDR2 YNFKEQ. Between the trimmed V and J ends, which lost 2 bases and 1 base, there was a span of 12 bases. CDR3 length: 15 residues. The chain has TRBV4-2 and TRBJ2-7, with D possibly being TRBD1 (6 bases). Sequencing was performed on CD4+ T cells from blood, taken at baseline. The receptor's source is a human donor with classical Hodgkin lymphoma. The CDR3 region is CASSQPGQPSYEQYF. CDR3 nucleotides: TGTGCCAGCAGCCAACCCGGACAGCCTTCCTACGAGCAGTACTTC.